A selection of T cell receptor beta chains follows, all from one sample in a study of cytomegalovirus exposure and HLA in healthy donors. Sequencing was performed with immunoSEQ multiplex PCR; in TCRdb, only in-frame clones are kept and a portion is missing. The sample comprises 200,000 or so clones, around 83% of which are singletons, and just over 1.4% rests with the top ten. The sequenced material came from PBMCs. The receptors come from a girl under 18 in good health and CMV-seronegative. CDR3s include the opening cysteine and the closing phenylalanine or tryptophan. The D gene is left open where the match is weak. Where a row states a size, it is once, few, many or the class of an expanded clone; other rows omit it.

>TRBJ2-1|once|TRBV18|NA
CASSPQRPLDNEQFF
TGTGCCAGCTCACCACAGAGGCCCCTGGACAATGAGCAGTTCTTC
>TRBJ2-3|NA|TRBV2|TRBD2
CASRRGRSTDTQYF
TGTGCCAGCAGGCGGGGGAGGAGCACAGATACGCAGTATTTT
>TRBJ2-1|NA|TRBV9|NA
CASSVDHATGEQFF
TGTGCCAGCAGCGTAGATCACGCCACGGGAGAGCAGTTCTTC
>TRBJ1-2|NA|TRBV5-4|TRBD1
CASSSTGYGYTF
TGTGCCAGCAGCTCGACAGGGTATGGCTACACCTTC
>TRBJ2-3|NA|TRBV9|NA
CASSGRTRGDTQYF
TGTGCCAGCAGCGGCCGGACCCGGGGAGATACGCAGTATTTT
>TRBJ2-7|NA|TRBV13|TRBD1
CASSKGDSLSYEQYF
TGTGCCAGCAGCAAAGGGGACAGCCTTTCCTACGAGCAGTACTTC
>TRBJ1-2|NA|TRBV19|TRBD1
CASNGRGLDYGYTF
TGTGCCAGTAACGGCAGGGGGCTAGACTATGGCTACACCTTC
>TRBJ2-3|NA|TRBV5-1|TRBD2
CASSVGTSGGSDTQYF
TGCGCCAGCAGCGTCGGGACTAGCGGGGGCTCAGATACGCAGTATTTT
>TRBJ2-7|NA|TRBV7-2|TRBD1
CASSRTGISYEQYF
TGTGCCAGCAGCCGGACAGGGATCTCCTACGAGCAGTACTTC
>TRBJ1-1|NA|TRBV7-2|TRBD1
CASSVRTGGSNTEAFF
TGTGCCAGCAGCGTCCGGACAGGGGGCTCGAACACTGAAGCTTTCTTT
>TRBJ2-7|NA|TRBV27|TRBD2
CASSITSGSYEQYF
TGTGCCAGCAGTATTACTAGCGGGAGCTACGAGCAGTACTTC
>TRBJ1-2|NA|TRBV15|NA
CATSREHRLNYGYTF
TGTGCCACCAGCAGAGAGCACAGGCTCAACTATGGCTACACCTTC
>TRBJ1-2|NA|TRBV19|NA
CASSFAGVGYGYTF
TGTGCCAGTAGTTTTGCAGGGGTTGGATATGGCTACACCTTC
>TRBJ2-2|NA|TRBV7-9|NA
CSTGLNTGELFF
TGTTCCACGGGACTCAACACCGGGGAGCTGTTTTTT
>TRBJ2-7|NA|TRBV14|TRBD1
CASSHPTQGNYEQYF
TGTGCCAGCAGCCACCCTACACAGGGGAACTACGAGCAGTACTTC
>TRBJ1-4|NA|TRBV28|TRBD1
CASRERGQGYEKLFF
TGTGCCAGCAGGGAAAGGGGACAGGGGTATGAAAAACTGTTTTTT
>TRBJ1-5|NA|TRBV30|NA
CAWSSRGNQPQHF
TGTGCCTGGAGTTCGCGTGGCAATCAGCCCCAGCATTTT
>TRBJ1-2|NA|TRBV28|NA
CASSLGTGARNGYTF
TGTGCCAGCAGCCTTGGGACTGGAGCCCGGAATGGCTACACCTTC
>TRBJ2-1|NA|TRBV7-9|NA
CASSSLGNEQFF
TGTGCCAGCAGTTCACTAGGCAATGAGCAGTTCTTC
>TRBJ2-1|NA|TRBV7-9|TRBD1
CASGTGPGSDEQFF
TGTGCCAGCGGGACAGGGCCCGGTTCCGATGAGCAGTTCTTC
>TRBJ2-7|once|TRBV29-1|TRBD2
CSVLLPREGYEQYF
TGCAGCGTTCTCCTCCCCCGGGAGGGCTACGAGCAGTACTTC
>TRBJ1-2|NA|TRBV7-9|NA
CAILPPGVRHTTF
TGTGCCATCCTGCCGCCGGGGGTCCGGCATACCACCTTC
>TRBJ1-2|NA|TRBV7-2|NA
CASSQSAGANYGYTF
TGTGCCAGCAGCCAATCCGCGGGGGCTAACTATGGCTACACCTTC
>TRBJ1-5|NA|TRBV6-5|NA
CASRTANQPQHF
TGTGCCAGCAGGACAGCCAATCAGCCCCAGCATTTT
>TRBJ1-5|NA|TRBV2|NA
CASRSTRNQPQHF
TGTGCCAGCAGATCGACCAGGAATCAGCCCCAGCATTTT
>TRBJ2-7|NA|TRBV2|TRBD2
CASIRGVTYEQYF
TGTGCCAGCATCCGGGGGGTCACCTACGAGCAGTACTTC
>TRBJ2-1|NA|TRBV9|NA
CASSVGGGKKQFF
TGTGCCAGCAGCGTAGGTGGGGGGAAAAAGCAGTTCTTC
>TRBJ1-2|NA|TRBV5-4|NA
CASSLATGLLYGYTF
TGTGCCAGCAGCTTGGCTACAGGGCTTTTATATGGCTACACCTTC
>TRBJ1-6|once|TRBV4-2|NA
CASSQENFAGETYNSPLHF
TGTGCCAGCAGCCAAGAAAACTTTGCAGGGGAAACCTATAATTCACCCCTCCACTTT
>TRBJ1-5|few|TRBV30|NA
CAWSVSSNQPQHF
TGTGCCTGGAGTGTGTCGAGTAATCAGCCCCAGCATTTT
>TRBJ1-2|NA|TRBV14|NA
CASSQETYRHGYTF
TGTGCCAGCAGCCAAGAGACATACCGACATGGCTACACCTTC
>TRBJ2-3|few|TRBV5-8|NA
CASSLARGPTDTQYF
TGTGCCAGCAGCTTGGCTAGGGGTCCCACAGATACGCAGTATTTT
>TRBJ1-4|NA|TRBV7-9|NA
CASSLARENEKLFF
TGTGCCAGCAGCTTAGCGCGGGAGAATGAAAAACTGTTTTTT
>TRBJ2-1|NA|TRBV5-6|NA
CASSPLRSGYSYNEQFF
TGTGCCAGCAGCCCCCTGCGGAGCGGATACTCCTACAATGAGCAGTTCTTC
>TRBJ1-2|NA|TRBV6-6|NA
CASSYGAGNYGYTF
TGTGCCAGCAGTTACGGGGCAGGCAACTATGGCTACACCTTC
>TRBJ2-1|NA|TRBV19|NA
CASSIGLYNEQFF
TGTGCCAGTAGTATAGGACTTTACAATGAGCAGTTCTTC
>TRBJ1-6|NA|TRBV7-3|NA
CASSPSGGMGSPLHF
TGTGCCAGCAGCCCATCCGGGGGTATGGGGTCACCCCTCCACTTT
>TRBJ2-5|NA|TRBV28|NA
CASSLELRWSVIETQYF
TGTGCCAGCAGTTTAGAACTACGTTGGTCCGTGATTGAGACCCAGTACTTC
>TRBJ1-1|NA|TRBV30|TRBD1
CAWSVGQGFEAFF
TGTGCCTGGAGTGTGGGACAGGGTTTTGAAGCTTTCTTT
>TRBJ2-1|NA|TRBV2|NA
CASSEAGLKGNNEQFF
TGTGCCAGCAGTGAAGCGGGGCTTAAAGGGAACAATGAGCAGTTCTTC
>TRBJ2-1|NA|TRBV7-8|TRBD2
CASSISGGRYNEQFF
TGTGCCAGCAGCATTTCGGGAGGGCGGTACAATGAGCAGTTCTTC
>TRBJ1-3|few|TRBV7-9|NA
CASNPGAYSGNTIYF
TGTGCCAGCAACCCTGGGGCCTACTCTGGAAACACCATATATTTT
>TRBJ2-7|NA|TRBV2|NA
CASWAGSSPFYEQYF
TGTGCCAGCTGGGCCGGGTCTAGCCCCTTCTACGAGCAGTACTTC
>TRBJ1-5|NA|TRBV5-6|NA
CASSSLYSNQPQHF
TGTGCCAGCAGCTCCTTATATAGCAATCAGCCCCAGCATTTT
>TRBJ1-2|NA|TRBV30|TRBD1
CAWSLQGDGYTF
TGTGCCTGGAGTCTCCAGGGGGATGGCTACACCTTC
>TRBJ1-1|NA|TRBV9|NA
CASSVVSGAYTEAFF
TGTGCCAGCAGCGTAGTCTCAGGGGCCTACACTGAAGCTTTCTTT
>TRBJ1-4|few|TRBV6-5|TRBD1
CASSRGQEHEKLFF
TGTGCCAGCAGCCGAGGACAGGAACATGAAAAACTGTTTTTT
>TRBJ2-1|NA|TRBV7-2|TRBD2
CASSLTSGGAGKQFF
TGTGCCAGCAGCTTGACTAGCGGGGGGGCTGGTAAGCAGTTCTTC
>TRBJ2-3|NA|TRBV5-1|NA
CASSLKTGLADTQYF
TGCGCCAGCAGCTTGAAGACGGGTTTGGCAGATACGCAGTATTTT